The T cell receptor beta chain described here comes from a study of cytomegalovirus exposure and HLA in healthy donors (TCRdb year 2017). Regarding the study in general: According to an earlier analysis of a few hundred of the donors, roughly 180 million T cells yielded roughly 100 million unique TCR beta sequences and about 300 Gb of sequence data. An earlier analysis of several hundred of the donors applied high-throughput TCR beta sequencing to assess whether each TCR beta V gene segment acted as functional or pseudogenic. The number of donors typed differed by locus, with roughly 620-630 for A, B, C, DRB1 and DQB1, 522 for DQA1, about 610 for DPA1, and roughly 450 for DPB1. Alongside the repertoire data, information on donor age, sex, ethnicity and CMV serostatus was compiled. All discovery cohort repertoires had been generated on a single sequencing platform. Roughly 300 gigabases of sequencing data and roughly 81 million unique TCR sequences made up an early release that covered fewer than 650 HLA-typed donors. The study combined high-throughput TCR immunosequencing, statistical association of individual TCRs with disease status, and machine learning to predict cytomegalovirus infection status. Among roughly 400 genotyped donors of the cohort, an average of about 220,000 unique TCR beta nucleotide sequences was sequenced per donor, of which approximately 18% were non-productive. A later analysis re-analyzed previously published TCR beta repertoires from approximately 700 donors and added high-resolution HLA genotyping to study TCR occurrence patterns. Of the roughly 400 genotyped donors, 65% to 90% fell in the genetic ancestry cluster associated with self-reported Caucasian donors. A separate validation cohort of some 130 different subjects was used in addition to the roughly 670-subject first cohort. The study was designed to test whether signatures of past pathogen exposure could be identified by cataloging public T cell receptors. HLA typing covered class I and class II loci at four-digit resolution. Using immunosequencing, the study profiled T cell repertoires from around 680 subjects and related those repertoires to cytomegalovirus serostatus. Rather than using new phenotypic data, the later analysis identified candidate immune exposures from TCR beta sequences and from how often those sequences occurred across donors. A later genetic analysis took genome-wide SNP genotypes for about 55% of the 666 donors and used that subset as a discovery cohort. Four to six DR-DQ haplotypes were handled as single units for association and clustering, since linkage in the cohort was strong.

In the case of this clone: Its antigen is unknown. Per-base qualities were not stored, and no clone one base away is much larger. The same CDR3 can be traced to other DNA sequences in this sample.

The cohort comprised approximately 700 healthy bone marrow donors. At the time of sampling, every cohort member was nominally healthy, though immune exposures that went unrecorded were likely present. The donor was CMV seronegative and belonged to the group of roughly 330 seronegative cohort members. A peripheral blood sample was collected from each donor, and TCR beta sequencing was performed on peripheral blood mononuclear cells. The Qiagen DNeasy Blood Extraction Kit was used to extract genomic DNA from the blood cell samples. CDR1 SGHTA and CDR2 FQGNSA were looked up in the germline V gene. The CDR3 runs 14 residues from the cysteine to the phenylalanine. Just the 42-base CDR3 DNA is kept, in frame starting at base 1. V has 5 bases trimmed and J has 7 bases trimmed; junction bases matching no gene number 6. Libraries were constructed by the immunoSEQ multiplex PCR assay. A mixture of 60 forward primers for TCR Vbeta segments and 13 reverse primers for TCR Jbeta segments was used in the multiplex PCR. A multiplex PCR assay on genomic DNA amplified the CDR3 region of rearranged TCR beta genes. On the Illumina HiSeq System, the amplified TCR beta libraries were sequenced as 87-base-pair reads. In the paper's pipeline: Across the 500 to 850 repertoires, a later analysis counted 80 million or so unique TCR beta chains, around 11 million of which were shared by at least two donors. Raw reads were error-corrected and collapsed into unique sequences by a nearest-neighbor algorithm in which closely related sequences were merged to remove PCR and sequencing errors. Alignment of CDR3 sequences to IMGT reference sequences was used to assign V, D and J gene segments. For a sequence to be retained, a match of at least six nucleotides was required to both a V gene segment and a J gene segment. A rearrangement counted as productive if the CDR3 had no stop codons and remained in frame with V and J, and every other rearrangement counted as non-productive. CDR3 was defined according to IMGT convention as the region running from the second conserved V-encoded cysteine to the conserved J-encoded phenylalanine. In an earlier analysis of approximately 590 of the donors, sequences lacking an unambiguous match to a single V gene segment were excluded. In an earlier analysis of approximately 550 of the donors, V segments were called functional above 56.7% productive rearrangements and were called segregating when the between-donor standard deviation exceeded 5%. A statistical classification framework was built for diagnosing cytomegalovirus status from the catalog of TCR beta chain sequences. In a later analysis, V and J genes were assigned by comparing TCR nucleotide sequences against IMGT/GENE-DB human TR gene sequences. Using the TCRdist pipeline, a later analysis assigned CDR3 sequences along with most-parsimonious VDJ recombination scenarios. In a later analysis, every TCR beta chain was defined by the combination of its CDR3 amino acid sequence and its V-gene family, and reads without a unique V-gene family were dropped. In a later analysis, fewer than 650 highly shared, low-generation-probability nucleotide sequences were removed to address suspected cross-contamination and a sequencing artifact. In a later analysis, a clonal expansion index for each public chain was calculated from normalized within-repertoire ranks of inferred template counts. A later analysis computed generation probabilities with a VDJ recombination model fitted to out-of-frame rearrangements, and checked the results against IGoR. Hypergeometric tests were used in a later analysis to score TCR-TCR, TCR-HLA and TCR-CMV co-occurrence, with a repertoire-size bias correction applied to the TCR pairs. False discovery rates were estimated in a later analysis by permuting HLA or CMV assignments 20 times. A later analysis grouped co-occurring TCRs with DBSCAN, adding TCRdist sequence similarity when clustering within HLA-allele-positive subsets. For co-occurrence clustering, repertoires with fewer than 30,000 or more than 120,000 public chains were excluded, along with roughly 5 repertoires with anomalous nucleotide sharing. TCRdb carries this immuneACCESS record with in-frame sequences only. Its versions omit some clonotypes, under half of them owing to an unresolved V gene in the studies checked, with the rest unexplained. V and J calls and clone size are copied from that table; D and trimming were computed from the DNA. The sample profile shows around 170,000 clones; around 80% of them were found once. About 1.6% of the sample goes to the ten largest clones.

Paper-wide results and their limitations: A later genetic analysis associated a missense DCLRE1C variant with V-gene and J-gene trimming of TCR beta chains, and an independent cohort replicated the association. In both the original and validation cohorts, the classifier was reported to diagnose cytomegalovirus status with high specificity and sensitivity. A later analysis associated some 17,000 TCR beta sequences with specific HLA alleles at a false discovery rate of 0.05. A cluster of highly shared sequence variants was judged likely to represent a technical artifact of the sequencing pipeline. Most TCR sequences were seen in very few donors, while some public TCRs were found in many individuals. A further reported finding was that TCR beta sequences accurately predicted the HLA-A and HLA-B alleles for most subjects in the first cohort. A later analysis found that TCR association rates varied across HLA loci, with DRB1 alleles showing the most associated TCRs and HLA-C alleles the fewest. Because counts were too low, seventeen rarely observed V segments, including chromosome 9 orphons, were excluded from the earlier analysis of some 590 of the donors. This cohort had only TCR beta chains sequenced, and the lack of alpha or paired-chain data limited which features could be detected. Correlated functional status among segregating V segments might reflect linkage disequilibrium, but an unknown experimental factor could not be ruled out. The authors suggested that the approach could potentially be extended to other disease states and immunological phenotypes. The 87-base-pair reads could not distinguish some IMGT-functional V segments, including TRBV6-2 and TRBV6-3, so those segments were excluded. A later analysis reported that several top co-occurrence clusters appeared linked to parvovirus B19, influenza, CMV and Epstein-Barr virus. Compared with equally common non-associated chains, HLA-associated TCR beta chains in a later analysis were more clonally expanded and had lower generation probabilities. The study listed 170 or so TCR beta chains as associated with cytomegalovirus. Assigning TCR associations to individual alleles was difficult when HLA alleles, especially DR and DQ, strongly co-occurred. Broadly in line with IMGT annotations, most TCR beta V segments showed up in productive rearrangements about 90% or about 30% of the time in an earlier analysis of around 600 of the donors. Roughly uniform sequencing depth across donors was assumed in presence/absence analyses, although this assumption may not hold. CMV serostatus was the only immune exposure information available for the cohort. A later analysis found that most CMV-associated TCR beta chains appeared HLA-restricted, with HLA associations seemingly driven largely by CMV exposure. In vitro tests confirmed that a few of the cytomegalovirus-associated TCR beta chains recognize cytomegalovirus antigens. Compared with the roughly 700-donor mean, donors in an Asian-associated ancestry cluster had fewer N-insertions in productive TCRs, according to a later genetic analysis. Because HLA typing was unavailable for some donors at each locus, only the typed subset was used in association tests.

This receptor was obtained from a man in his forties in good health and CMV-seronegative. Sequencing was done on a sample of PBMCs. The chain uses TRBV7-2 and TRBJ1-4; TRBD1 fits 8 bases in the junction. The CDR3 amino acid sequence is: CASSPDRGGEKLFF. The bases read TGTGCCAGCAGCCCAGACAGGGGAGGTGAAAAACTGTTTTTT.